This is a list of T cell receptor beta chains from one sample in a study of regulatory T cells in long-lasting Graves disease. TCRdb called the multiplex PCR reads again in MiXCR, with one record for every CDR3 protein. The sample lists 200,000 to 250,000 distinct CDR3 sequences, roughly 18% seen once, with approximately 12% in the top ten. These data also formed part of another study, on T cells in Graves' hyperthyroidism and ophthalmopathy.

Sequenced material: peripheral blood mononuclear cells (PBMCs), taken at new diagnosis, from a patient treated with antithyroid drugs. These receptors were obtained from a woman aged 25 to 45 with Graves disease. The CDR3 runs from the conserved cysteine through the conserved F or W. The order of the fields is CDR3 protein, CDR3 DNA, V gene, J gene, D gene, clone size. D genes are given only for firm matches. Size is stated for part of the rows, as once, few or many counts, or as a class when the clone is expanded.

CDR3aa: CASSVSGLGSYNEQFF; CDR3nt: TGTGCCAGCAGCGTTAGCGGACTAGGGTCCTACAATGAGCAGTTCTTC; v_gene: TRBV2; j_gene: TRBJ2-1; d_gene: TRBD2; abundance: many
CDR3aa: CAWSFGQGDQPQHF; CDR3nt: TGTGCCTGGAGTTTTGGACAGGGTGATCAGCCCCAGCATTTT; v_gene: TRBV30; j_gene: TRBJ1-5; d_gene: TRBD1; abundance: many
CDR3aa: CASSLEVSGLSKTLHF; CDR3nt: TGTGCCAGCAGCTTAGAAGTTTCAGGACTATCCAAAACCCTCCACTTT; v_gene: TRBV11-2; j_gene: TRBJ1-6; d_gene: NA; abundance: many
CDR3aa: CASSLFGTGKGQPQHF; CDR3nt: TGTGCCAGCAGCCTCTTTGGGACAGGGAAGGGCCAGCCCCAGCATTTT; v_gene: TRBV11-2; j_gene: TRBJ1-5; d_gene: TRBD1; abundance: NA
CDR3aa: CAIPGQGGTSPLHF; CDR3nt: TGTGCCATCCCGGGACAGGGTGGGACTTCACCCCTCCACTTT; v_gene: TRBV28; j_gene: TRBJ1-6; d_gene: TRBD1; abundance: many
CDR3aa: CASSYSKGRLGYGYTF; CDR3nt: TGTGCCAGCAGTTACTCTAAGGGACGGCTGGGCTATGGCTACACCTTC; v_gene: TRBV6-2/TRBV6-3; j_gene: TRBJ1-2; d_gene: NA; abundance: many
CDR3aa: CASSRRSDRSGNTIYF; CDR3nt: TGTGCCAGCAGTAGACGATCGGACCGATCTGGAAACACCATATATTTT; v_gene: TRBV6-1; j_gene: TRBJ1-3; d_gene: NA; abundance: few
CDR3aa: CASNWDPDAYEQYF; CDR3nt: TGTGCCAGCAACTGGGACCCAGACGCCTACGAGCAGTACTTC; v_gene: TRBV2; j_gene: TRBJ2-7; d_gene: NA; abundance: many
CDR3aa: CASSLVGRGSGELFF; CDR3nt: TGTGCCAGTTCCCTGGTGGGGCGCGGTTCCGGGGAGCTGTTTTTT; v_gene: TRBV19; j_gene: TRBJ2-2; d_gene: NA; abundance: many
CDR3aa: CASSPRTVYGYTF; CDR3nt: TGTGCCAGCAGCCCCAGGACAGTCTATGGCTACACCTTC; v_gene: TRBV3-1; j_gene: TRBJ1-2; d_gene: NA; abundance: many
CDR3aa: CASSLSLKGTEKLFF; CDR3nt: TGTGCCAGCAGTTTGAGTCTAAAGGGAACTGAAAAACTGTTTTTT; v_gene: TRBV12-3/TRBV12-4; j_gene: TRBJ1-4; d_gene: NA; abundance: many
CDR3aa: CSVGGQNSYEQYF; CDR3nt: TGCAGCGTTGGAGGACAGAACTCCTACGAGCAGTACTTC; v_gene: TRBV29-1; j_gene: TRBJ2-7; d_gene: NA; abundance: many
CDR3aa: CVSSLGLEYGYTF; CDR3nt: TGTGTCAGTAGCCTAGGACTCGAGTATGGCTACACCTTC; v_gene: TRBV5-4; j_gene: TRBJ1-2; d_gene: NA; abundance: NA
CDR3aa: CASSYGVGNYGYTF; CDR3nt: TGTGCCAGCAGTTACGGGGTCGGTAACTATGGCTACACCTTC; v_gene: TRBV6-2/TRBV6-3; j_gene: TRBJ1-2; d_gene: NA; abundance: few
CDR3aa: CSVRETAGNTIYF; CDR3nt: TGCAGCGTTCGGGAGACAGCGGGAAACACCATATATTTT; v_gene: TRBV29-1; j_gene: TRBJ1-3; d_gene: NA; abundance: NA
CDR3aa: CASSEDTGGFQPQHF; CDR3nt: TGTGCCAGCAGTGAAGATACAGGGGGCTTCCAGCCCCAGCATTTT; v_gene: TRBV6-1; j_gene: TRBJ1-5; d_gene: TRBD1; abundance: many